Below are 2 T cell receptor beta chains sequenced from a single sample in a study of glioma-infiltrating T cells. The iRepertoire nested amplicon-rescue multiplex PCR amplified TCR alpha and beta CDR3s from RNA. Each CDR3 protein gets one entry after TCRdb re-called the multiplex PCR reads with MiXCR. The table records tens of thousands of distinct CDR3 sequences, 35% to 45% of them present only once. The sequencing sample was made of glioma tissue, nonneoplastic brain tissue, or PBMCs (not recorded which). The receptors were gathered from a human donor with low-grade glioma or glioblastoma, undergoing nonglioma brain surgery, or in good health (not recorded which).

This clonotype was picked up many times. This chain joins TRBV28 and TRBJ2-3, with D uncertain. The ends were cut back, 6 bases at V and 7 bases at J, with 23 bases in the middle. The CDR3 is made up of 16 amino acids. The V gene's germline CDR1 is MDHEN and CDR2 SYDVKM. This CDR3 reads CASSSRRDLLFNTQYF. CDR3 bases: TGTGCCAGCAGCTCCCGTAGAGACCTCTTGTTTAATACGCAGTATTTT.

Regarding this clonotype: The conserved phenylalanine or tryptophan normally closing the CDR3 is absent here, so this likely arose from a read error. The V call is TRBV19, the J call TRBJ2-7; tentatively, D is TRBD1 (7 bases). The CDR3 has 15 amino acids. CDR1 and CDR2 from the germline V gene are LNHDA and SQIVND (reference sequence). The V and J ends lost 7 bases and 0 bases respectively, with 16 bases between them. CDR3: CASNRGTDSSYEQYL. The CDR3 region has the DNA TGTGCCAGTAATCGGGGGACAGATAGCTCCTACGAGCAGTACCTC.